The clone carrying this T cell receptor beta chain was picked up many times. Its antigen is not identified. Both blood RNA, taken from unsorted whole blood, and germline DNA were extracted. The data were taken from a study of tumor-infiltrating lymphocytes in primary liver carcinoma. Points from the study as a whole: Tumor top-250-clone fractions significantly exceeded those of blood (p = 0.039).

Germline CDR1 reads MNHNS; CDR2 reads SASEGT. V gave up 7 bases and J gave up 6 bases; unmatched junction bases: 3. The length of the CDR3 is 11 residues. From 500 to 600 ng of total RNA, TCR beta-specific cDNA was reverse-transcribed using a constant-region primer. What produced the TCR beta libraries was three nested multiplex PCR rounds using slightly modified ARM-PCR. Each of the first two PCR rounds ran approximately 11 cycles with TRBV1-TRBV30 forward and C-beta reverse primers. TCRdb reprocessed the multiplex PCR reads via MiXCR and lists one record per CDR3 protein. The sample consists of some 200,000 distinct CDR3 sequences, roughly 61% of them appearing once.

This rearrangement joins TRBV6-1 to TRBJ2-7, with 7 bases aligning to TRBD1. Sequenced material: peripheral blood. This receptor was identified in a woman aged 55-70 years with primary liver carcinoma and hepatitis B virus infection. CDR3 in DNA: TGTGCCAGCATAGGGGGCCTCGAGCAGTACTTC. Protein product: CASIGGLEQYF.